Described below is a single T cell receptor beta chain sequence and its context. Antigen: not known. The CDR3 has 14 residues. The V end lost 4 bases, the J end lost 4 bases, and 11 bases lay between the germline ends. Germline CDR1 reads MNHNY; CDR2 reads SVGAGI (reference sequence). These data are taken from a study of cytomegalovirus exposure and HLA in healthy donors. Regarding the study as a whole: Rare TCR sequences predominated, though certain public TCRs were found in many donors. 150 or so TCR beta chains were listed as cytomegalovirus-associated.

Measured with immunoSEQ multiplex PCR; TCRdb has only the in-frame clones, and not every one. The sample carries about 160,000 clones, roughly nine tenths recorded once. The specimen was PBMCs. This sequence joins TRBV6-6 and TRBJ1-5, with D perhaps TRBD1 (6 bases). The source of this sequence is a woman between 18 and 30 years old in good health and CMV-seropositive. In nucleotides, the CDR3 is TGTGCCAGCAGTTCGCGACAGGAGAATCAGCCCCAGCATTTT. Its translation is CASSSRQENQPQHF.